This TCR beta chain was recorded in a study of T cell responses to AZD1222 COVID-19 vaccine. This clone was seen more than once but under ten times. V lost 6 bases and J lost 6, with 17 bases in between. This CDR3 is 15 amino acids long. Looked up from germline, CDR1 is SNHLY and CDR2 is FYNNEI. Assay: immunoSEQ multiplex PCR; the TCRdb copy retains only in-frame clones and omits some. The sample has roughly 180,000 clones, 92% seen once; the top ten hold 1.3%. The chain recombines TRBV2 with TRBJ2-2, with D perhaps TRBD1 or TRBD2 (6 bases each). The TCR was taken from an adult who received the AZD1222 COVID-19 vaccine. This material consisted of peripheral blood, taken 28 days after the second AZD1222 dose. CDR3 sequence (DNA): TGTGCCAGCAGCCCCGCCGGGGGCCGGCCCGGGGAGCTGTTTTTT. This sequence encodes CASSPAGGRPGELFF.